This T cell receptor beta chain was found in a study of HIV-infected patients and healthy controls (dated by TCRdb to the mid-2010s). At the level of the whole study: The question the study tested was whether immune perturbation and reconstitution could be captured by deep TCR repertoire sequencing of small blood samples from HIV patients. Broader findings and caveats from the paper: The dynamics of distinct T-cell subpopulations could not be separated, and sequencing depth was restricted, because whole blood was used. Size-matched repertoire data did not replicate the apparent post-therapy recovery of the Gini index in HIV-infected patients. Mean usage differed significantly between HIV-infected patients and controls for eight alpha and eight beta V genes. Most CMV-associated CDR3s became more frequent during therapy, although their change was not significant, whereas HIV-associated CDR3s showed a significant decrease in frequency. Only sixteen HIV-infected individuals were processed, which the authors considered a major limit on how widely the findings apply. Roughly threefold more distinct CDR3s and higher Shannon diversity were observed in healthy control repertoires than in untreated HIV+ repertoires. HIV-infected repertoires showed significantly elevated mean Gini indices relative to controls, which possibly reflects oligoclonality. Rare events from HIV-infected data received too much weight under size-matching, and comparisons were complicated by unequal numbers of distinct sequences between patients and controls. The pairing of alpha and beta chains was not determined in the samples. The observed differences in diversity were not explained by the slight differences in age and sex profiles between the study cohorts. In the study, no determination of donor HLA types was made. Both the Jaccard index and the count of highly shared sequences showed that healthy controls shared more CDR3s between individuals than HIV+ patients did. Alpha-chain CDR3s from MAIT cells occurred at high frequency in healthy controls but were severely depleted in HIV+ repertoires.

Reverse transcription of approximately 500 ng RNA was performed with SuperScript III using primers directed against the alpha and beta constant regions. Separate alpha and beta chain libraries were made by chain-specific third strand synthesis with multiplexing indices. The protocol used a single primer pair to amplify all rearrangements within a chain, which avoided primer bias, and attached molecular barcodes to each cDNA molecule. The SP2 sequencing primer site and a random hexamer were carried on a 5' RACE adapter, to which purified cDNA was joined by T4 RNA Ligase 1. With slow temperature ramps used to favor optimal annealing, second strand synthesis was primed from the SP2 site with Phusion polymerase. Two random hexamer sequences, both added before amplification and joined together, made up the 12-nucleotide barcode of each molecule. P5 and P7 adapter elements plus a second index were added in a short first PCR, which was followed by an approximately 25-cycle amplification PCR with P5s and P7 primers. Libraries received 27 PCR cycles in total, were quantified on a Qubit, sized on a Bioanalyzer, and diluted to 3 to 4.5 nM. Sequencing of the normalized libraries was done on an Illumina MiSeq using 2 x 250 paired-end kits. MinElute columns were the means by which the reverse transcription reactions were cleaned up, and the reactions were eluted into approximately 10 ul Tris-Cl. Adapter ligations were incubated for around 20 hours at 16 degrees C and subsequently purified with AMPure XP beads at a 1:1 ratio. The published analysis was carried out like this. Demultiplexed FASTQ files were processed with a modified Decombinator that output V, J, insert and barcode information. Sequences that shared a barcode but differed from the dominant sequence were discarded as errors, and original cDNA molecules were estimated by counting barcodes clustered at Levenshtein distance 3. For downstream analyses, the R packages ineq, vegan, igraph and RCytoscape were used, along with IMGT nomenclature and CDR3 definitions. To avoid skew from clonal expansion, each TCR was counted once, and V gene usage was computed over distinct sequences. Within a donor, similarity networks joined unique CDR3 amino acid sequences in every case where two of them were separated by a single Levenshtein edit. The authors compiled published HIV-specific CDR3s (more than 90 alpha, approximately 700 beta) and CMV-specific CDR3s (approximately 13 alpha, roughly 250 beta) and searched for them in the repertoires. It was shown by random subsampling to size-matched repertoires that the decreased diversity of patients was not caused by their lower sequence numbers. Through fastp at Q25 and MiXCR, TCRdb rebuilt clones from the public reads, retaining in-frame beta chains. Entries are consolidated by CDR3 protein sequence, retaining the most common genes and DNA. The V and J calls were determined by TCRdb, not by the authors. The table for this sample lists over 10,000 distinct CDR3 sequences; less than 6.5% of them were counted only once. The top ten clones comprise around 3% of the sample.

Cut back by 3 bases and 7 bases, the V and J ends lie 18 bases apart. The cysteine opens and the phenylalanine closes a CDR3 of 16 amino acids. The retained sequence is limited to the CDR3, 48 bases, with the frame set at the first base. According to the germline V gene (reference sequence), CDR1 reads WNHNN and CDR2 reads SYGVQD. With respect to this clonotype: Its target antigen remains unknown. No base quality information exists; no much larger clone differs at one position.

Whole blood was used without cell fractionation, so the repertoire reflected all unsorted peripheral T cells. Ten uninfected healthy donors were sampled as controls, and about 40% of these ten donors were sampled twice roughly 14 weeks apart. For RNA extraction, an approximately 2.5 ml sample of peripheral blood was drawn into Tempus tubes. Residual genomic DNA was removed with the TURBO-DNase kit and globin mRNA was depleted with GLOBINclear. This receptor was taken from an adult in good health. The V and J genes are TRBV10-1 and TRBJ2-2, with the D gene not confidently named. The specimen was blood. At the DNA level, the sequence is TGCGCCAGCAGTGATTTGCAGGCGACTTTAGGCGGGGAGCTGTTTTTT. Translated, it gives CASSDLQATLGGELFF.